Described below is a single TCR beta chain sequence and its context. Its antigen is as yet unknown. This sample was included in a study of cytomegalovirus exposure and HLA in healthy donors. Study-wide results and caveats: A list of more than 150 TCR beta chains associated with cytomegalovirus was given.

This table comes from immunoSEQ multiplex PCR, and its TCRdb copy is limited to in-frame clones, with some not included. The sample records 65,000 to 85,000 clones, 85% to 95% being singletons. Germline V gene sequence: CDR1 LNHDA, CDR2 SQIVND (reference sequence). The CDR3 runs 14 residues. After removal of 6 bases from V and 5 bases from J, the junction contained 8 bases not matched to a gene. This TCR came from a young woman in good health and CMV-seronegative. Sequenced material: PBMCs. The chain couples TRBV19 to TRBJ2-5, with 8 bases matching TRBD2. For the CDR3, the DNA is TGTGCCAGTAGCCCGGGACTAGGTCGGGAGACCCAGTACTTC. As protein: CASSPGLGRETQYF.